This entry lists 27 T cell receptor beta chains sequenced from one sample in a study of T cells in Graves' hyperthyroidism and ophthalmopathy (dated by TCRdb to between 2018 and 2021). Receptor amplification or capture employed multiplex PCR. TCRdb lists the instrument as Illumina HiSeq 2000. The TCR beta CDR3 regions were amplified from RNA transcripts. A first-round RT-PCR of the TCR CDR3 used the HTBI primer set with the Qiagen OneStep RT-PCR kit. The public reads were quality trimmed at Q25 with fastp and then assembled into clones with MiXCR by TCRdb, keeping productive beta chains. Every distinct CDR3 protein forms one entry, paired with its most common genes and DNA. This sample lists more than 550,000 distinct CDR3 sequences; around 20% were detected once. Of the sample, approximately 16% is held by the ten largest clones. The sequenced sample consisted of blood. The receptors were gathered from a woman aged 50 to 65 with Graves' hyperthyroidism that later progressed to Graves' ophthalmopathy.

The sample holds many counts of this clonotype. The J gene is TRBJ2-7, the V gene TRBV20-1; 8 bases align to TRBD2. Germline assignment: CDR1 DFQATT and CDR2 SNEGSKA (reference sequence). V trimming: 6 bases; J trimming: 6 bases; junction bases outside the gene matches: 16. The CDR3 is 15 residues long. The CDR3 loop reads CSATLWTSLVGEQYF. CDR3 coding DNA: TGCAGTGCCACTCTCTGGACTAGCTTGGTCGGCGAGCAGTACTTC.

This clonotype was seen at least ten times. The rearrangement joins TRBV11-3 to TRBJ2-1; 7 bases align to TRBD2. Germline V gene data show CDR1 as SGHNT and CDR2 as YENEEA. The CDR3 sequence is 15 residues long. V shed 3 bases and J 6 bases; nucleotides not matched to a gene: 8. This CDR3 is CASSFPREGINEQFF. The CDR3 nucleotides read TGTGCCAGCAGCTTTCCCAGGGAGGGGATCAATGAGCAGTTCTTC.

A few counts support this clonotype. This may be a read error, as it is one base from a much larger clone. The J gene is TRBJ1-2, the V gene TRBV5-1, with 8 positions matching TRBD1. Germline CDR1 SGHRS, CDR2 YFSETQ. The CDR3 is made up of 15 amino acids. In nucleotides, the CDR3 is TGCGCCGGCAGCTTGGATGGGACAGGTGGTATTGGCTACACCTTC. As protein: CAGSLDGTGGIGYTF. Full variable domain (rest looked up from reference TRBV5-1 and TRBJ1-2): KAGVTQTPRYLIKTRGQQVTLSCSPISGHRSVSWYQQTPGQGLQFLFEYFSETQRNKGNFPGRFSGRQFSNSRSEMNVSTLELGDSALYLCAGSLDGTGGIGYTFGSGTRLTVV.

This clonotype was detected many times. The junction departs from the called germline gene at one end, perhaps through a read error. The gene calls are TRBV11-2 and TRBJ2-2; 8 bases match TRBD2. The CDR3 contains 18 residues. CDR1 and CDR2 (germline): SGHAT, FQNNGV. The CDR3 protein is CASSPITGTRWNPGELFF. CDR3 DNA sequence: TGTGCCAGCAGCCCAATCACCGGGACTAGGTGGAACCCCGGGGAGCTGTTTTTT.

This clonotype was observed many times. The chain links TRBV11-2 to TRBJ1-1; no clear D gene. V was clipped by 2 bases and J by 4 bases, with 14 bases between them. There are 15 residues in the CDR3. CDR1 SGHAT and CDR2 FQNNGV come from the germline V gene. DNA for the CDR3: TGTGCCAGCAGCTTATGGACCCTTGAGGTCACTGAAGCTTTCTTT. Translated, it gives CASSLWTLEVTEAFF.

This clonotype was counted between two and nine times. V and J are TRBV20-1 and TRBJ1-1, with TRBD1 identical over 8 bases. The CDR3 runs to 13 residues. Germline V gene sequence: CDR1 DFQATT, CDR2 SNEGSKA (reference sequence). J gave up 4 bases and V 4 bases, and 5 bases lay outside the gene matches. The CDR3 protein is CSAIFRGLTEAFF. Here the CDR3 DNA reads TGCAGTGCTATCTTCAGGGGGCTCACTGAAGCTTTCTTT.

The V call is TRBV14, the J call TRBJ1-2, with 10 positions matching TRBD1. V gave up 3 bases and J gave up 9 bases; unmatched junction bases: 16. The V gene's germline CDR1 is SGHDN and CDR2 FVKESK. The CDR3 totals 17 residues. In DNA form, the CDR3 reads TGTGCCAGCAGCCACTTAGGACAGGGGGACTTCTCGTATCGCTACACCTTC. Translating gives CASSHLGQGDFSYRYTF.

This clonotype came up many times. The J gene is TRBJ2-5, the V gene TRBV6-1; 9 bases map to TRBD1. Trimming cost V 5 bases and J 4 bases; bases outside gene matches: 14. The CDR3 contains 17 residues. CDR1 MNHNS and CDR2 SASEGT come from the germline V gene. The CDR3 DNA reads TGTGCCAGCAGTTCCGCGGCTGGACAGGGGATAGGAGAGACCCAGTACTTC. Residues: CASSSAAGQGIGETQYF.

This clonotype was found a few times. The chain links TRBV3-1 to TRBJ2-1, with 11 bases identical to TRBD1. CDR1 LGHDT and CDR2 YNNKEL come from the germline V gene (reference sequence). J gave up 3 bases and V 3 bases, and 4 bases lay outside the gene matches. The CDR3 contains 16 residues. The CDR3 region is CASSHHGTGGYNEQFF. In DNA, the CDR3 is TGTGCCAGCAGCCACCACGGGACAGGGGGCTACAATGAGCAGTTCTTC.

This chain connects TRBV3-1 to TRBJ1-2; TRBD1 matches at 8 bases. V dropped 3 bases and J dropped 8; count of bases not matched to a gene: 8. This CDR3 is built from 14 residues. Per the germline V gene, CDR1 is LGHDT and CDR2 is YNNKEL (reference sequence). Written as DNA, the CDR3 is TGTGCCAGCAGCCATCGGGACAGGTACGAGGGCTACACCTTC. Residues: CASSHRDRYEGYTF.

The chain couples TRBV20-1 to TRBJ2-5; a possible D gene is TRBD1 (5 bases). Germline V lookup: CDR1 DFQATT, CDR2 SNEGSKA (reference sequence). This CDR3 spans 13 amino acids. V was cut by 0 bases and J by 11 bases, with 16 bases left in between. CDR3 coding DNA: TGCAGTGCTAGAGATATTGGTGGGGCAGGACAGTACTTC. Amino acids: CSARDIGGAGQYF.

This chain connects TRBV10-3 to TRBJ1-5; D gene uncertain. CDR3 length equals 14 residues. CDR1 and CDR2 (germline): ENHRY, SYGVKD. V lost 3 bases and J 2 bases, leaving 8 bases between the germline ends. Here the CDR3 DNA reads TGTGCCATCAGTGATGACGGTCGCAATCAGCCCCAGCATTTT. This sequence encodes CAISDDGRNQPQHF.

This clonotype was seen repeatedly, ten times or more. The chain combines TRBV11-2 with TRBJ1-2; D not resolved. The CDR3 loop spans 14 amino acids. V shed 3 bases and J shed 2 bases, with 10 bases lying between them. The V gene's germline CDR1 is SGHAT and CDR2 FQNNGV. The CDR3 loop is CASSFPSRNYGYTF. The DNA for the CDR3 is TGTGCCAGCAGCTTCCCTTCAAGAAACTATGGCTACACCTTC.

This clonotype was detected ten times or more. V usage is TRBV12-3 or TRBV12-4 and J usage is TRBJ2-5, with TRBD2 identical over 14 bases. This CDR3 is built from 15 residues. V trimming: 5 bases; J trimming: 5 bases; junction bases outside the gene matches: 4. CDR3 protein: CASSLRLAGGETQYF. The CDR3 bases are TGTGCCAGCAGTCTCAGACTAGCGGGGGGGGAGACCCAGTACTTC.

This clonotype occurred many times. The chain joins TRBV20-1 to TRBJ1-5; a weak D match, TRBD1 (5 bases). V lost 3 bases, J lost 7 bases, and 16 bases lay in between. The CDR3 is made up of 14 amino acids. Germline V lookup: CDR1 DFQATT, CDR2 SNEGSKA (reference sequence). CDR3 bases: TGCAGTGCTAGGGCGGGACTGGGAGTACAGCCCCAGCATTTT. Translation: CSARAGLGVQPQHF.

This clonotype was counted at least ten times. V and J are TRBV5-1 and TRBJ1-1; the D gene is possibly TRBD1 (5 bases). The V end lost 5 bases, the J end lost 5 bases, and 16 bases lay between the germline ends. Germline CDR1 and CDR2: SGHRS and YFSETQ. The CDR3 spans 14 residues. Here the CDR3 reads CASRFGGSETEAFF. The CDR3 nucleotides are TGCGCCAGCAGATTTGGGGGAAGTGAGACTGAAGCTTTCTTT.

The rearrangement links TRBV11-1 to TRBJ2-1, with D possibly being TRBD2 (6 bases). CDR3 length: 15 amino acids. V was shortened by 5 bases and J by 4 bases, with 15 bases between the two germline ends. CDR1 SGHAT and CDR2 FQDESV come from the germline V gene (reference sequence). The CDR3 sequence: CASSLHREQYNEQFF. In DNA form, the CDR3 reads TGTGCCAGCAGCCTTCACCGGGAGCAGTACAATGAGCAGTTCTTC.

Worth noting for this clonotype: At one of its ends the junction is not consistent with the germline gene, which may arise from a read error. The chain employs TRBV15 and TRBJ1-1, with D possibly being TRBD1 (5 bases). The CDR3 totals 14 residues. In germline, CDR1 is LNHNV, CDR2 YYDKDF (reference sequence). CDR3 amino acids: CATGRVAGRAEAFF. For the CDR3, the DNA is TGTGCCACCGGCAGAGTGGCAGGGAGGGCTGAAGCTTTCTTT.

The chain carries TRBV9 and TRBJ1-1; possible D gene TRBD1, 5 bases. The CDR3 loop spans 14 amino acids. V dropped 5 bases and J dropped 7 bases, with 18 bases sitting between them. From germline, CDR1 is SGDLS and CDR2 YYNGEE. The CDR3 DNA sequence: TGTGCCAGCAGTGTGGGAATCAGGGAATATGAAGCTTTCTTT. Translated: CASSVGIREYEAFF. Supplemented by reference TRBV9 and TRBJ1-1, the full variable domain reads DSGVTQTPKHLITATGQRVTLRCSPRSGDLSVYWYQQSLDQGLQFLIQYYNGEERAKGNILERFSAQQFPDLHSELNLSSLELGDSALYFCASSVGIREYEAFFGQGTRLTVV.

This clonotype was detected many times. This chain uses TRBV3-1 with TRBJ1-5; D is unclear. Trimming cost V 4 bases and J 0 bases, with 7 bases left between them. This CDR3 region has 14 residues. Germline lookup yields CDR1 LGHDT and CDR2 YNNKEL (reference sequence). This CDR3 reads CASSRSYSNQPQHF. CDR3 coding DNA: TGTGCCAGCAGCCGGTCCTATAGCAATCAGCCCCAGCATTTT.

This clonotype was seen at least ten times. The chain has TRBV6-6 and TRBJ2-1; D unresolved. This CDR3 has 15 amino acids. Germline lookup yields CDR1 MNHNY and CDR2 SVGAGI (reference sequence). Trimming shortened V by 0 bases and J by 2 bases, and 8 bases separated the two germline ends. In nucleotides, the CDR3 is TGTGCCAGCAGTTACTCAGGGATGACCTACAATGAGCAGTTCTTC. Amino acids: CASSYSGMTYNEQFF.

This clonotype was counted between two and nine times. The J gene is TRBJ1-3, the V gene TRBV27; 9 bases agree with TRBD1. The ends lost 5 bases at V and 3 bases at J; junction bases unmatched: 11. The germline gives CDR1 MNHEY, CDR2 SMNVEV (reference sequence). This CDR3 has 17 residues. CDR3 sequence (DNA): TGTGCCAGCAGTCTAAAACCACAGGGGGCGTATGGAAACACCATATATTTT. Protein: CASSLKPQGAYGNTIYF.

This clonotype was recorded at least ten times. CDR3 amino acids: CASSQPGYGYTF. CDR3 in DNA: TGTGCCAGCAGCCAGCCGGGCTATGGCTACACCTTC. The chain combines TRBV5-6 with TRBJ1-2; D gene ambiguous. V was shortened by 4 bases and J by 4 bases, with 8 bases between the two germline ends. Germline V gives CDR1 SGHDT, CDR2 YYEEEE. This CDR3 has 12 residues.

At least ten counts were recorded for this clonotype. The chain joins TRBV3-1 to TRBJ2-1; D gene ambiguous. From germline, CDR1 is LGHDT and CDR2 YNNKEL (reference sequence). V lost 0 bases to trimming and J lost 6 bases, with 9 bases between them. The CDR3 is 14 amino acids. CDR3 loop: CASSQEPVRNEQFF. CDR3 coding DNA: TGTGCCAGCAGCCAAGAGCCAGTCCGCAATGAGCAGTTCTTC.

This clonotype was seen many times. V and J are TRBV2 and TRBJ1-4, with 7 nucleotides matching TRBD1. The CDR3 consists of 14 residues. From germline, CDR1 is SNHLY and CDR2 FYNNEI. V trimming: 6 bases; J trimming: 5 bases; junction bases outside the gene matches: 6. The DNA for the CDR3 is TGTGCCAGCAGGAGGGGGCGCACGAATGAAAAACTGTTTTTT. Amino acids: CASRRGRTNEKLFF. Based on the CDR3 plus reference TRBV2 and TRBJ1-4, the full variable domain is EPEVTQTPSHQVTQMGQEVILRCVPISNHLYFYWYRQILGQKVEFLVSFYNNEISEKSEIFDDQFSVERPDGSNFTLKIRSTKLEDSAMYFCASRRGRTNEKLFFGSGTQLSVL.

This CDR3 reads CSAAGRGYTDTQYF. The CDR3 DNA reads as TGCAGTGCCGCCGGGCGGGGCTACACAGATACGCAGTATTTT. The V and J genes are TRBV20-1 and TRBJ2-3, with D perhaps matching TRBD2 (6 bases). This CDR3 has 14 amino acids. V dropped 6 bases and J dropped 2 bases, with 15 bases sitting between them. Per the germline V gene, CDR1 is DFQATT and CDR2 is SNEGSKA (reference sequence).

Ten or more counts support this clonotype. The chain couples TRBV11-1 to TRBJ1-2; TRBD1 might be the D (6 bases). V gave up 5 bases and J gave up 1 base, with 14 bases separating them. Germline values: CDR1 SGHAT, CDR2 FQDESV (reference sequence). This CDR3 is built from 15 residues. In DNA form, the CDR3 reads TGTGCCAGCAGCGCCAACAGGGCCCGTAACTATGGCTACACCTTC. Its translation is CASSANRARNYGYTF. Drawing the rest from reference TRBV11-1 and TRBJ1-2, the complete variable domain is EAEVAQSPRYKITEKSQAVAFWCDPISGHATLYWYRQILGQGPELLVQFQDESVVDDSQLPKDRFSAERLKGVDSTLKIQPAELGDSAMYLCASSANRARNYGYTFGSGTRLTVV.